These 11 T cell receptor beta chains originate from one sample sequenced in a study of cytomegalovirus exposure and HLA in healthy donors. PCR was performed using 60 Vbeta and 13 Jbeta primers. The repertoire was sequenced with immunoSEQ multiplex PCR; TCRdb's copy has only in-frame clones and lacks some. The data show fewer than 80,000 clones, around 80% seen once. Source material: PBMCs. The receptors were sampled from a man under 40 in good health and CMV-seronegative.

V and J are TRBV14 and TRBJ1-6; no firm D call. This CDR3 has 13 amino acids. CDR1 is SGHDN and CDR2 is FVKESK in the germline V gene. Trimming cost V 1 base and J 9 bases, with 7 bases left between them. This CDR3 is CASSQAPGSPLHF. CDR3 in DNA: TGTGCCAGCAGCCAAGCCCCGGGTTCACCCCTCCACTTT.

The chain carries TRBV5-4 and TRBJ2-3; D remains unclear. CDR3 length: 17 residues. Between the trimmed V and J ends, which lost 1 base and 0 bases, there was a span of 15 bases. Germline lookup yields CDR1 SGHNT and CDR2 YYREEE (reference sequence). Written as DNA, the CDR3 is TGTGCCAGCAGCTTGCCGACGTTCGAGGCGAGCACAGATACGCAGTATTTT. Its protein product is CASSLPTFEASTDTQYF.

The CDR3 nucleotides read TGTGCCAGCAGTCCTGGGGGCAGGGGGAATGAAAAACTGTTTTTT. It translates to CASSPGGRGNEKLFF. The chain employs TRBV6-5 and TRBJ1-4; 7 positions agree with TRBD1. J lost 5 bases, V lost 5 bases, and 8 bases had no gene match. Germline V gene data show CDR1 as MNHEY and CDR2 as SVGAGI. The CDR3 contains 15 residues.

This clone has only one observation. Mismatch with germline at one junction end may stem from a read error. The chain employs TRBV5-1 and TRBJ2-7; 7 bases match TRBD1. There are 16 residues in the CDR3. In germline, CDR1 is SGHRS, CDR2 YFSETQ. The CDR3 DNA reads TGCGCCCGCAGCCCGAATTCCGGGACAGTCTCCTACGAGCAGTACTTC. Protein sequence: CARSPNSGTVSYEQYF.

The chain has TRBV29-1 and TRBJ2-5; 10 bases fit TRBD1. This CDR3 has 13 residues. V lost 4 bases, J lost 2 bases, and 1 base stayed unmatched. Per germline, CDR1 SQVTM and CDR2 ANQGSEA. CDR3 amino acids: CSVVDRGQETQYF. The CDR3 DNA sequence: TGCAGCGTTGTGGACAGGGGGCAAGAGACCCAGTACTTC.

The chain carries TRBV7-8 and TRBJ2-3, with a possible D match to TRBD2 (5 bases). V was trimmed by 7 bases and J by 5 bases, leaving 19 bases between them. The CDR3 extends over 15 amino acids. Germline lookup yields CDR1 SGHVS and CDR2 FQNEAQ. For the CDR3, the DNA is TGTGCCAGCACCCCCACTAGGCGTATGTTAGATACGCAGTATTTT. Its translation: CASTPTRRMLDTQYF. The full variable domain, with the rest looked up from reference TRBV7-8 and TRBJ2-3, is GAGVSQSPRYKVAKRGQDVALRCDPISGHVSLFWYQQALGQGPEFLTYFQNEAQLDKSGLPSDRFFAERPEGSVSTLKIQRTQQEDSAVYLCASTPTRRMLDTQYFGPGTRLTVL.

As to this clone: One end of the junction fails to match germline, which may point to a read error. CDR3 sequence reads: CASSQDRGRWYERYF. In DNA, the CDR3 is TGCGCCAGCAGCCAAGACCGGGGGAGGTGGTACGAGCGGTACTTC. The genes are TRBV4-3 and TRBJ2-7; perhaps TRBD2 as D (6 bases). The germline CDR1 and CDR2 sequences are LGHNA and YSLEER. CDR3 length: 15 amino acids.

The chain links TRBV11-2 to TRBJ2-7; 10 bases match TRBD1. Germline CDR1 reads SGHAT; CDR2 reads FQNNGV. The V and J ends lost 3 bases and 5 bases, in that order; junction bases with no gene match: 4. The CDR3 spans 14 residues. DNA for the CDR3: TGTGCCAGCAGCTTCGACAGGGGGCAACACGAGCAGTACTTC. It is translated as CASSFDRGQHEQYF. The whole variable domain, filled in from reference TRBV11-2 and TRBJ2-7, reads EAGVAQSPRYKIIEKRQSVAFWCNPISGHATLYWYQQILGQGPKLLIQFQNNGVVDDSQLPKDRFSAERLKGVDSTLKIQPAKLEDSAVYLCASSFDRGQHEQYFGPGTRLTVT.

The V call is TRBV25-1, the J call TRBJ2-5, with D uncertain. With 2 bases removed from V and 3 bases from J, the gap between germline ends came to 13 bases. Per germline, CDR1 MGHDK and CDR2 SYGVNS. The CDR3 sequence is 15 residues long. In DNA form, the CDR3 reads TGTGCCAGCAGTGAAAGTCGAGTAGTGGAAGAGACCCAGTACTTC. Its translation is CASSESRVVEETQYF.

The chain employs TRBV6-5 and TRBJ2-5; D is perhaps TRBD2 (5 bases). The length of the CDR3 is 13 residues. Trimming cost V 7 bases and J 5 bases, with 14 bases left between them. Germline V gives CDR1 MNHEY, CDR2 SVGAGI. The CDR3 nucleotides read TGTGCCAGCACTCAGCGGTGGATGGAGACCCAGTACTTC. This gives the protein CASTQRWMETQYF.

The genes are TRBV11-2 and TRBJ2-2; the D gene is possibly TRBD2 (7 bases). CDR3 length: 14 amino acids. Trimming pared 7 bases from V and 5 bases from J, leaving 14 bases between. CDR1 and CDR2 (germline): SGHAT, FQNNGV. CDR3 DNA sequence: TGTGCCAGCATAGGGGGAGGGCAAACCGGGGAGCTGTTTTTT. It specifies CASIGGGQTGELFF.